These 4 T cell receptor beta chains came from one sample sequenced in a study of blood T cell repertoires in COVID-19 (dated by TCRdb to 2020 to 2022). Library creation used the immunoSEQ multiplex PCR assay. TCRdb carries this immuneACCESS record with in-frame sequences only. Its versions omit some clonotypes, under half of them owing to an unresolved V gene in the studies checked, with the rest unexplained. This sample gives roughly 250,000 clones in total; about 85% of them show up just once. The ten most abundant clones make up approximately 4% of the sample. Sequencing input: peripheral blood. Receptors originate from a man aged 60-69 years who had recovered from COVID-19.

Here the CDR3 reads CASSLSQGGGEKLFF. The DNA for the CDR3 is TGTGCCAGCAGTTTATCACAAGGGGGAGGGGAAAAACTGTTTTTT. This chain connects TRBV27 to TRBJ1-4; D is possibly TRBD1 (6 bases). The CDR3 length is 15 residues. The germline V and J ends were trimmed by 0 bases and 8 bases, with 13 bases remaining between them. CDR1 and CDR2 (germline): MNHEY, SMNVEV (reference sequence). Combining the CDR3 with reference TRBV27 and TRBJ1-4 gives the whole variable domain EAQVTQNPRYLITVTGKKLTVTCSQNMNHEYMSWYRQDPGLGLRQIYYSMNVEVTDKGDVPEGYKVSRKEKRNFPLILESPSPNQTSLYFCASSLSQGGGEKLFFGSGTQLSVL.

The chain is built from TRBV5-1 and TRBJ1-1; 7 bases match TRBD1. V dropped 4 bases and J dropped 2; count of bases not matched to a gene: 5. The CDR3 contains 14 residues. The germline CDR1 and CDR2 sequences are SGHRS and YFSETQ. The CDR3 nucleotides read TGCGCCAGCAGCAGGACAGGAGATAACACTGAAGCTTTCTTT. Protein sequence: CASSRTGDNTEAFF.

V gene TRBV6-2 or TRBV6-3 combines with J gene TRBJ1-5; 7 bases match TRBD1. Trimming cost V 5 bases and J 7 bases; bases outside gene matches: 5. This CDR3 region has 13 residues. Germline values: CDR1 MNHEY, CDR2 SVGEGT. The CDR3 protein is CASSIGGSQPQHF. Written as DNA, the CDR3 is TGTGCCAGCAGTATAGGGGGCTCGCAGCCCCAGCATTTT.

The count of this clone is one. The chain is built from TRBV4-2 and TRBJ1-6; 7 positions agree with TRBD1. The CDR3 contains 15 residues. The trim removed 0 bases at V and 7 bases at J, leaving 3 bases unmatched. Germline loops: CDR1 LGHNA, CDR2 YNFKEQ. The CDR3 nucleotides are TGTGCCAGCAGCCAAGAAAACAGGGGCAATTCACCCCTCCACTTT. Its protein product is CASSQENRGNSPLHF.